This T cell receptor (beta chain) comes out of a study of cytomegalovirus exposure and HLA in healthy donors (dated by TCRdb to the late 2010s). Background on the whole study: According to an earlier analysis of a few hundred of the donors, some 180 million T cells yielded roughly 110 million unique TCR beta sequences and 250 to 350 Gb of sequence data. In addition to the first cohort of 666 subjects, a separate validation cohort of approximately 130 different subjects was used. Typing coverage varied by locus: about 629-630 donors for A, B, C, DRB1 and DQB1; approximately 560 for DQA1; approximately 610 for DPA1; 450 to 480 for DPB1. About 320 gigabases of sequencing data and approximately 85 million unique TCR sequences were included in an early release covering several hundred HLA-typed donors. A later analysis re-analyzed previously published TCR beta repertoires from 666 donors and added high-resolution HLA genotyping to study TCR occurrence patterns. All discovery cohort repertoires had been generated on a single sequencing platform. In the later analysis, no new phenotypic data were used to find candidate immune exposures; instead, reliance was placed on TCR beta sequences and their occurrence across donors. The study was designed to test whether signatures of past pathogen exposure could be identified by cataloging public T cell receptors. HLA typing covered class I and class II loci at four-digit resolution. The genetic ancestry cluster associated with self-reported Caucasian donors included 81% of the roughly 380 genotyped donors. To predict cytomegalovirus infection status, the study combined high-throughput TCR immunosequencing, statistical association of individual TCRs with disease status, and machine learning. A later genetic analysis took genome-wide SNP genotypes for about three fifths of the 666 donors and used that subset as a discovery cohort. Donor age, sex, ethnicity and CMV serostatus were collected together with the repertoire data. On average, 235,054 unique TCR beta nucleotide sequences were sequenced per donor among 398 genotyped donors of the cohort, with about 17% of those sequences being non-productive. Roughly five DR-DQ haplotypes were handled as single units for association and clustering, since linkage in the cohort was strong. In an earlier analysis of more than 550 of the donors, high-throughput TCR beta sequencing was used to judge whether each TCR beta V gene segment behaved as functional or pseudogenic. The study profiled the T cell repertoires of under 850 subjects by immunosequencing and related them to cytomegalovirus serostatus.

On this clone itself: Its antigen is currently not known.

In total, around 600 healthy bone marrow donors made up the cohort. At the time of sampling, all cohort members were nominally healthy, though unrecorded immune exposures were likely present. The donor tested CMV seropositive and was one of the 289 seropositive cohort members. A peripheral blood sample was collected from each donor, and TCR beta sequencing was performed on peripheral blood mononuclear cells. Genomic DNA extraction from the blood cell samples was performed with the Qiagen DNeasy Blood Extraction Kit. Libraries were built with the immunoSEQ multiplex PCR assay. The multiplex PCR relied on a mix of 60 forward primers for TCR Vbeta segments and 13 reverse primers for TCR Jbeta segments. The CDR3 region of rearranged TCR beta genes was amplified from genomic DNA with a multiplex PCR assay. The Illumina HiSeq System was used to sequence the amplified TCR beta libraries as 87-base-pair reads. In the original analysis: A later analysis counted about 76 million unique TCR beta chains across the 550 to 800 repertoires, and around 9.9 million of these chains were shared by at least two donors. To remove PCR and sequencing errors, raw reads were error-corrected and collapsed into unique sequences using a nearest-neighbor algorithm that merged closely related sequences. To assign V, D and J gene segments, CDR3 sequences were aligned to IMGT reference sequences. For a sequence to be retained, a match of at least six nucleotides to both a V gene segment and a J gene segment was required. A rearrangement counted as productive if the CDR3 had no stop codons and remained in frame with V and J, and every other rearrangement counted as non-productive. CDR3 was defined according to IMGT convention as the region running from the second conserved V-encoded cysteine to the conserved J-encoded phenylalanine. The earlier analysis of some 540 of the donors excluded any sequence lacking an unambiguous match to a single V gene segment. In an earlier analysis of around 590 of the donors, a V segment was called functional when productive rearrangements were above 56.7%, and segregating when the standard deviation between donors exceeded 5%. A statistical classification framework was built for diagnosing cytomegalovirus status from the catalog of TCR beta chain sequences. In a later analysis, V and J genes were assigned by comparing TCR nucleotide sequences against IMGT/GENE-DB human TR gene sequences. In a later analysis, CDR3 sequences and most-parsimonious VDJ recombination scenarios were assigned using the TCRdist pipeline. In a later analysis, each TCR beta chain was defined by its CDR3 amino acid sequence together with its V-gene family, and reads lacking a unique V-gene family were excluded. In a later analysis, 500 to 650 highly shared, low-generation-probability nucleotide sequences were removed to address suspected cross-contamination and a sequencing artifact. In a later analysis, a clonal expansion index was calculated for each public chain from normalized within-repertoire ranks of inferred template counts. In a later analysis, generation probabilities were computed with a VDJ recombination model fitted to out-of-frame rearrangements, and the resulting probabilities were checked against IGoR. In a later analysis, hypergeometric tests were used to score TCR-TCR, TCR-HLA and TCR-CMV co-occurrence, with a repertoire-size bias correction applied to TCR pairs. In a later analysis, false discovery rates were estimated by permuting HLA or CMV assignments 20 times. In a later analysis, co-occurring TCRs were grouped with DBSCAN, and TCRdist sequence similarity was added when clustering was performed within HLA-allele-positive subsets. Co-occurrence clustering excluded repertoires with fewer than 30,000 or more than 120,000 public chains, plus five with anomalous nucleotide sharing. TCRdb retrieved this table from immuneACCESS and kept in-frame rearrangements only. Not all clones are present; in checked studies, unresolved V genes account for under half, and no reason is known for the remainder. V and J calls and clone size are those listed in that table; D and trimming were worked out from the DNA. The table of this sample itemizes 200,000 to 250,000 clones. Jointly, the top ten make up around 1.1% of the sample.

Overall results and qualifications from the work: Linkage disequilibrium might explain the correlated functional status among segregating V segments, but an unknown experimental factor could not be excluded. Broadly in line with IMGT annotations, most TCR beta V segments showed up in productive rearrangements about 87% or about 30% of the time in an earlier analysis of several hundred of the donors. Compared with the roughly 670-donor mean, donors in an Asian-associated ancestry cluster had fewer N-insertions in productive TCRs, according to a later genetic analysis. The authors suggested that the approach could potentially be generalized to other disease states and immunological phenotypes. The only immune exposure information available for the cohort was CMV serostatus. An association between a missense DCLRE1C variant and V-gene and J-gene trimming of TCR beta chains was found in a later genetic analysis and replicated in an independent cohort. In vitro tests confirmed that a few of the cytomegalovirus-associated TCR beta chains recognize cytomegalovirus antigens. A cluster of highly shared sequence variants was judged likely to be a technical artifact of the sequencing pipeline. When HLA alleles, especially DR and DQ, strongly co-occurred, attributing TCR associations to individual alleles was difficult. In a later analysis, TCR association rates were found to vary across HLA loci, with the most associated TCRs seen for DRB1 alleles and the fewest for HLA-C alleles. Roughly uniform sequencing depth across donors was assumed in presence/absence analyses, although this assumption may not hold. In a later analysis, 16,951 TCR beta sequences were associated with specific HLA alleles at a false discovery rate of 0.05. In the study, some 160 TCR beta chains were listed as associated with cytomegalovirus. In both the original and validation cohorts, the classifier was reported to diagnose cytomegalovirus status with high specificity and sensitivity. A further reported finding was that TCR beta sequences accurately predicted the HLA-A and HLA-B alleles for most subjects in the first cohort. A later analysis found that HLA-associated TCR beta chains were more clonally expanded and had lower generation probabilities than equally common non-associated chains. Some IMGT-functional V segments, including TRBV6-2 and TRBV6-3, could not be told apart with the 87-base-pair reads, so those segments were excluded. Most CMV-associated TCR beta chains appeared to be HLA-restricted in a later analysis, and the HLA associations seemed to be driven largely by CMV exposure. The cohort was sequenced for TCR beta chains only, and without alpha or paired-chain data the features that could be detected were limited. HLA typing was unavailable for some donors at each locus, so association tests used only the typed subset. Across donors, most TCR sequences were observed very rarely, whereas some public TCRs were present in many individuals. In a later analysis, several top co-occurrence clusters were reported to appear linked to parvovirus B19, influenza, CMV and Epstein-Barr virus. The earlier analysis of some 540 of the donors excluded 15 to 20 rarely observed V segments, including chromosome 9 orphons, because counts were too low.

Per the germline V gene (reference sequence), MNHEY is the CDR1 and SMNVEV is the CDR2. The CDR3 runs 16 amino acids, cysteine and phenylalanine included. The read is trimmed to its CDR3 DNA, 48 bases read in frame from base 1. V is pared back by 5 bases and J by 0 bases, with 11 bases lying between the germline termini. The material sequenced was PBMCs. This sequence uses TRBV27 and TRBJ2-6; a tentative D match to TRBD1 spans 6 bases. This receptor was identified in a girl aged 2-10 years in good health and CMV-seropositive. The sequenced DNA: TGTGCCAGCAGTAAAGTAGGGGGCTCTGGGGCCAACGTCCTGACTTTC. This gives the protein CASSKVGGSGANVLTF.